The T cell receptor beta chain under discussion was sequenced for a study of human T cells and chemical hapten exposure (dated by TCRdb to the early 2020s). About the investigation overall: For sensitization, 2% DPC in acetone was applied to a 2 cm by 2 cm area of upper inner arm skin. Libraries were pooled for sequencing, and per-sample TCR yields varied mainly because of small differences in library volumes within the pool. Nearly 30 alopecia patients gave blood for TCR sequencing at one to four time points (pre-sensitization, 2, 6 and 24 weeks). Blood samples were taken from patients before sensitization (week 0) and then at 2, 6 and about 24 weeks after DPC sensitization. In alopecia patients, the study followed how the peripheral blood TCR repertoire changed in vivo over primary and secondary sensitization to diphenylcyclopropenone (DPC), a hapten. Alopecia areata with under or over 50% scalp involvement, alopecia totalis and alopecia universalis were represented in the patient cohort, which was mostly female. Weekly therapeutic DPC doses were additionally applied to the scalp of patients throughout the roughly 22-week study period. Patch tests used Finn chambers with 0.01% DPC on the upper back, scored after 6 days by International Contact Dermatitis Research Group standards. On the study overall, not on this receptor specifically: After repeated subsampling, the strength of the expansion versus patch-test correlation and the threshold at which it became significant changed. DPC sensitization did not change how many TCRs were above 1 in 1000 frequency, and no evidence was found of alterations in global repertoire structure. Significantly more large CDR3 similarity clusters were formed by expanded TCRs than by pre-sensitization or healthy control sets, consistent with antigen-driven responses. The number of PT1 expanded TCRs positively correlated with patch test score, significant at thresholds 8, 16 and 32 but not 4. Because all patients had alopecia, a presumed autoimmune disease, the immune response of the patients might differ from that of healthy individuals.

This clonotype was recorded at least ten times. Its specific antigen is unknown. Base qualities are not at hand, and no much larger clone is one base apart. The receptor library was made with RACE. The sequencing machine was a NextSeq 500. During library preparation, unique molecular identifiers were attached to individual cDNA molecules so that TCRs could be counted in a quantitative, reproducible way. From each blood RNA sample, both TCR alpha and TCR beta chains were sequenced. Under the source paper's analysis protocol: A median of about 87,000 TCRs per sample was observed, with a range of about 20,000 to 750,000. V, J and CDR3 annotation of the TCR reads was performed with the Decombinator software suite. To make PS versus PT1 abundance plots, every sample was subsampled to the same number of TCRs (28,000). TCRs were defined as expanded if absent before sensitization and observed at least eight times at the 2-week time point. Through fastp at Q25 and MiXCR, TCRdb rebuilt clones from the public reads, retaining in-frame beta chains. Merged by CDR3 protein, the rows form single entries marked with the most common genes and DNA. V and J calls and clone size were set by TCRdb, not the authors. The sample data list roughly 51,000 distinct CDR3 sequences, and roughly 10% of these were observed just once. The top ten constitute 9.6% of the sample.

From its cysteine to its phenylalanine, the CDR3 spans 15 amino acids. This entry keeps only the CDR3 DNA: 45 bases, framed from base 1. Clipping removes 6 bases from V and 5 bases from J, with 9 as the unmatched junction base count. The sample's time point label, decoded: pre-sensitization, week 0. The sample's treatment or condition label, decoded: therapeutic diphenylcyclopropenone sensitization with weekly scalp DPC. At each patch-test visit, blood was drawn before the patch test was applied. Patients were eligible if aged 18 to 70, diagnosed with alopecia and judged suitable for DPC therapy, and pregnant patients were excluded. Total RNA was isolated from unfractionated whole blood collected in Tempus Blood RNA tubes.

This TCR came from a man between 40 and 49 years old with alopecia areata. Some clones in this sample may be carry-over from other donors' samples. In this chain, TRBV12-3 or TRBV12-4 is recombined with TRBJ2-1; TRBD2 matches 8 bases in the middle. The source material was whole blood, sampled in connection with sensitization to the hapten diphenylcyclopropenone (DPC). The encoded CDR3 is CASRGGTSGDNEQFF. The sequenced DNA: TGTGCCAGCAGAGGCGGGACTAGTGGGGACAATGAGCAGTTCTTC.